These 20 T cell receptor beta chains originate from one sample sequenced in a study of tumor-infiltrating lymphocytes in primary liver carcinoma. Production of TCR beta cDNA used 400 to 650 ng total RNA together with a constant-region primer. Amplification in three nested multiplex PCR rounds with slightly modified ARM-PCR gave rise to TCR beta libraries. The two initial PCR rounds, around 11 cycles each, used TRBV1-TRBV30 forward and C-beta reverse primers. TCRdb passed the multiplex PCR reads through MiXCR, listing each CDR3 protein once. Of 110,000 or so distinct CDR3 sequences listed, roughly 80% are singletons. Joint extraction of RNA and DNA used 20-30 mg of bulk tissue that was unsorted. The specimen sequenced was liver tumor tissue from sampling region 3. Subset: tumor region T3, left-lateral pole. These receptor sequences come from a man aged 35-49 years with primary liver carcinoma and hepatitis B virus infection.

In DNA, the CDR3 is TGTGCCATCAGTGAGTCGATCCAGCCGGTCCGTAGAGCCTACGAACGGTACTTC. This encodes CAISESIQPVRRAYERYF. This chain joins TRBV10-3 and TRBJ2-7; D ambiguous. Trimming left V 0 bases short and J 12 bases short, with 30 bases between. The CDR3 runs 18 residues. CDR1 is ENHRY, CDR2 SYGVKD, per germline.

This chain links TRBV6-5 with TRBJ1-5; 7 nucleotides match TRBD1. CDR3 length equals 15 residues. CDR1 MNHEY and CDR2 SVGAGI come from the germline V gene. CDR3 residues: CVTSRQGGKGQPQHF. As DNA, the CDR3 is TGTGTCACCAGTCGACAGGGTGGAAAAGGTCAGCCCCAGCATTTT.

The chain combines TRBV28 with TRBJ1-1, with D unresolved. Between the trimmed V and J ends, which lost 9 bases and 1 base, there was a span of 15 bases. The germline V gene encodes CDR1 MDHEN and CDR2 SYDVKM. The CDR3 spans 14 residues. This CDR3 is CASTSGQRNTEAFF. In nucleotides, the CDR3 is TGTGCCAGTACCTCGGGTCAGAGGAACACTGAAGCTTTCTTT.

This sequence joins TRBV4-2 and TRBJ2-2; 9 bases map to TRBD2. This CDR3 is built from 17 residues. The J segment lost 7 bases and the V segment lost 1 base, leaving 10 bases of the junction unmatched. Germline lookup yields CDR1 LGHNA and CDR2 YNFKEQ. CDR3 loop: CASSQVGLAGDFGELFF. Here the CDR3 DNA reads TGTGCCAGCAGCCAAGTGGGTTTAGCGGGAGATTTCGGGGAGCTGTTTTTT.

This clonotype was recorded only once. The genes are TRBV4-2 and TRBJ2-1; possible D gene TRBD1, 5 bases. The CDR3 has 17 residues. The germline V gene encodes CDR1 LGHNA and CDR2 YNFKEQ. In DNA, the CDR3 is TGTTCCGGCAGCCAAGATTGGGGCGCTAGAGTGGGTAATGAGCAGTTCTTC. This codes for CSGSQDWGARVGNEQFF.

Comment on this clonotype: A read error may produce the germline difference seen at one junction end. The rearrangement joins TRBV7-3 to TRBJ2-7; a possible D gene is TRBD1 (5 bases). This CDR3 is built from 12 residues. Looked up from germline, CDR1 is SGHTA and CDR2 is FQGTGA. The CDR3 bases are TGTACCAGCAACTTCAGGGTCCACGAGCAGTACTTC. Its translation is CTSNFRVHEQYF.

This chain connects TRBV2 to TRBJ2-5; D is undetermined. V lost 2 bases and J lost 0, with 1 base in between. This CDR3 is 12 amino acids long. Germline V gives CDR1 SNHLY, CDR2 FYNNEI. The CDR3, as DNA: TGTGCCAGCAGTGAAAACCAAGAGACCCAGTACTTC. Translated, it gives CASSENQETQYF.

This clonotype was counted a single time. The junction differs from germline at one of its ends, possibly a read error. This chain links TRBV11-3 with TRBJ2-7, with TRBD1 matching 7 bases. Per germline, CDR1 SGHNT and CDR2 YENEEA. This CDR3 has 13 amino acids. In DNA, the CDR3 is TGTGTCAGCAGCGTGGGACAGTTCTACGATCAGTACTTC. It is translated as CVSSVGQFYDQYF.

V gene TRBV21-1 combines with J gene TRBJ2-1. TRBV21-1 is designated a pseudogene. The CDR3 extends over 16 amino acids. This chain's CDR3 is CTSCKARPDRPNEQFF. The CDR3, as DNA: TGTACCAGCTGCAAAGCGCGTCCGGACCGGCCAAATGAGCAGTTCTTC.

This clonotype is medium-sized. This chain connects TRBV4-2 to TRBJ2-3; D uncertain. CDR1 and CDR2 from the germline V gene are LGHNA and YNFKEQ. The CDR3 loop spans 16 amino acids. V lost 0 bases and J lost 1, with 11 bases in between. The CDR3 region is CASSQESAPRTDTQYF. CDR3 sequence (DNA): TGTGCCAGCAGCCAAGAGTCAGCCCCTCGCACAGATACGCAGTATTTT.

The chain uses TRBV4-3 and TRBJ2-6; 7 positions agree with TRBD1. Unmatched junction bases numbered 5, after V lost 3 bases and J lost 0 bases. Germline CDR1 reads LGHNA; CDR2 reads YSLEER. The CDR3 loop spans 17 amino acids. The chain's CDR3 is CASSHETGHSGANVLTF. In DNA form, the CDR3 reads TGCGCCAGCAGCCACGAGACAGGGCACTCTGGGGCCAACGTCCTGACTTTC.

Turning to this clonotype: Compared with germline, one end of the junction differs, possibly owing to a read error. This chain connects TRBV29-1 to TRBJ2-5; maybe TRBD2 (5 bases). The CDR3 loop spans 15 amino acids. The germline gives CDR1 SQVTM, CDR2 ANQGSEA. The CDR3 is CSVESAAARSETQYF. The CDR3 bases are TGTAGCGTTGAATCCGCGGCGGCTAGGTCGGAGACCCAGTACTTC.

As to this clonotype: The junction departs from germline at one end; a sequencing error may be responsible. The CDR3 DNA reads TGCGTCAGCAGCCAAACATGGGAGTCGTACAATGAGCAGTTCTTC. Translating gives CVSSQTWESYNEQFF. The chain is built from TRBV4-3 and TRBJ2-1, with D perhaps matching TRBD2 (5 bases). From germline, CDR1 is LGHNA and CDR2 YSLEER. The CDR3 has 15 amino acids.

In regard to this clonotype: Because the CDR3 is missing its conserved closing phenylalanine or tryptophan, this is likely a read error. The DNA is left out, because the CDR3 cannot be placed on it with certainty; the CDR3 is given as TCRdb lists it. The chain has TRBV4-1 and TRBJ2-1; the DNA was not used to check the table's D call, TRBD2. The CDR3 region is 16 residues in length, termini included. Germline CDR1 reads MGHRA; CDR2 reads YSYEKL. The CDR3 spells CASSQELTSGQSEHFY.

This clonotype was counted many times. The V call is TRBV12-3 or TRBV12-4, the J call TRBJ2-2; TRBD1 aligns across 7 bases. The CDR3 has 13 residues. V shed 7 bases and J 8 bases; nucleotides not matched to a gene: 7. The CDR3 reads CASKQGNSGELFF. The CDR3 DNA reads as TGTGCCAGCAAACAGGGGAATTCAGGGGAGCTGTTTTTT.

Notes on this clonotype: The junction departs from germline at one end; a sequencing error may be responsible. V usage is TRBV6-6 and J usage is TRBJ2-7, with D maybe TRBD2 (6 bases). Per germline, CDR1 MNHNY and CDR2 SVGAGI (reference sequence). The CDR3 runs to 14 residues. This chain's CDR3 is CGSSYSGWGGEQYF. For the CDR3, the DNA is TGTGGCAGCAGTTACTCAGGGTGGGGAGGCGAGCAGTACTTC.

Points on this clonotype: The junction does not match germline at one end; this may be a read error. The genes are TRBV7-9 and TRBJ2-3; tentatively, D is TRBD2 (5 bases). Germline V gene sequence: CDR1 SEHNR, CDR2 FQNEAQ (reference sequence). The CDR3 is 15 amino acids. In DNA form, the CDR3 reads TGTGCTAGCAGCTCGGAGAAGGACGGGGCAGATACGCAGTATTTT. It codes for CASSSEKDGADTQYF. Complete variable domain (other parts from reference TRBV7-9 and TRBJ2-3): DTGVSQNPRHKITKRGQNVTFRCDPISEHNRLYWYRQTLGQGPEFLTYFQNEAQLEKSRLLSDRFSAERPKGSFSTLEIQRTEQGDSAMYLCASSSEKDGADTQYFGPGTRLTVL.

This clonotype has a handful of counts. V is TRBV7-2 and J is TRBJ2-3; D is possibly TRBD2 (5 bases). Trimming removed 2 bases at V and 5 bases at J, with 8 bases between. Per the germline V gene, CDR1 is SGHTA and CDR2 is FQGNSA. The CDR3 has 13 residues. The CDR3 here is CASSLNEGDTQYF. DNA for the CDR3: TGTGCCAGCAGCTTAAACGAGGGAGATACGCAGTATTTT.

Turning to this clonotype: Since the CDR3 does not end with the conserved phenylalanine or tryptophan, this likely comes from a read error. V gene TRBV29-1 combines with J gene TRBJ2-5; 8 positions agree with TRBD2. CDR3 length: 14 residues. Per the germline V gene, CDR1 is SQVTM and CDR2 is ANQGSEA. The junction had 14 bases not matched to a gene; V was cut back by 7 bases and J by 7 bases. Here the CDR3 reads CSALKSGSVGTQYI. The CDR3 DNA sequence: TGCAGCGCCCTCAAGAGCGGGAGTGTGGGGACCCAGTACATC.

Of note for this clonotype: The germline gene is not matched at one end of the junction; a read error may be the cause. The J gene is TRBJ1-1, the V gene TRBV11-2; D is unresolved. The length of the CDR3 is 13 residues. Per germline, CDR1 SGHAT and CDR2 FQNNGV. The CDR3 nucleotides are TGTGCCACCAGCTTAGGCGTGAACATTGAAGCTTTCTTT. Its translation is CATSLGVNIEAFF.